The clone carrying this TCR beta chain has just one count. The data belong to a study of blood T cell repertoires in COVID-19. Only in-frame clones appear in the TCRdb table, and some are missing; sequencing was by immunoSEQ multiplex PCR. The table lists approximately 93,000 clones, 80% to 90% of them singletons. The CDR3 has 15 residues. The germline V gene encodes CDR1 KGHSH and CDR2 LQKENI. The V end was cut by 3 bases, the J end by 1 base, with 12 bases between. This sequence joins TRBV18 and TRBJ2-5; D remains ambiguous. This clonotype was obtained from a human donor in a cohort sampled during active COVID-19. The sample consisted of peripheral blood. CDR3 residues: CASSPPTILQETQYF. The CDR3 coding sequence is TGTGCCAGCTCACCCCCCACTATCCTCCAAGAGACCCAGTACTTC.